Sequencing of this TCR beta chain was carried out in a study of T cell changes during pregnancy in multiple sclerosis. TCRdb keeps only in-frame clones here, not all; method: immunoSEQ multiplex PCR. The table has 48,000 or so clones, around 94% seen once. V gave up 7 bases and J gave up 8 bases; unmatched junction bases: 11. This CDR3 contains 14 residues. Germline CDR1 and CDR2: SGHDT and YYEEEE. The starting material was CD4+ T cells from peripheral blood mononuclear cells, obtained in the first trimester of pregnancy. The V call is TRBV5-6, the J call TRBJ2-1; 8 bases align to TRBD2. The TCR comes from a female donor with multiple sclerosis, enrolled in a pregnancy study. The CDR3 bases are TGTGCCAGCCGACGGGGGGGGCCGTTGGATGAGCAGTTCTTC. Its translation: CASRRGGPLDEQFF.